This T cell receptor (beta chain) was recorded in a study of CD8 T cells in Susac syndrome. V lost 1 base to trimming and J lost 0 bases; unmatched junction nucleotides: 3. The CDR3 extends over 17 amino acids. Germline CDR1 SGHTA, CDR2 FQGNSA. Random hexamers were used to reverse transcribe an amount of roughly 0.5 to 1 ug RNA. TCR beta CDR3 was amplified by immunoSEQ covering 54 Vbeta and 13 Jbeta. A single record per CDR3 protein comes from TCRdb applying MiXCR to the immunoSEQ multiplex PCR reads. The sample yields roughly 180,000 distinct CDR3 sequences, around 96% seen once. This clonotype occurred once.

The V gene is TRBV7-2, the J gene TRBJ2-1, with 10 bases identical to TRBD2. This clonotype was sampled from a human donor in good health. The sample consisted of CD4+ T cells from PBMCs. In DNA form, the CDR3 reads TGTGCCAGCAGCTTAGGGACTAGCGGAGGCTCCTACAATGAGCAGTTCTTC. It encodes CASSLGTSGGSYNEQFF.